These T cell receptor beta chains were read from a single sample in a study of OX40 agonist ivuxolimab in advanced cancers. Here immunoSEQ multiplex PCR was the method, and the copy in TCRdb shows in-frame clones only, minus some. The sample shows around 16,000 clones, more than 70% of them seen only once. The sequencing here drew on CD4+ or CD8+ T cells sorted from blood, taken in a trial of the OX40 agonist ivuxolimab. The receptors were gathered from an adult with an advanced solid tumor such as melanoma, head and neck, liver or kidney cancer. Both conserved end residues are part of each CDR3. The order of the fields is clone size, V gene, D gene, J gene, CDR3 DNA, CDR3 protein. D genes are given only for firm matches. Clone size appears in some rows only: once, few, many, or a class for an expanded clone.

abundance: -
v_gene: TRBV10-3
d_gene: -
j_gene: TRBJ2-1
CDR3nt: TGTGCCATCGCCCGTGGTCCCGATGAGCAGTTCTTC
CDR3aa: CAIARGPDEQFF

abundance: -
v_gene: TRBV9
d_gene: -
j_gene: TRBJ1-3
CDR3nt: TGTGCCAGCAGCGTGGATTTCTCTGGAAACACCATATATTTT
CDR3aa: CASSVDFSGNTIYF

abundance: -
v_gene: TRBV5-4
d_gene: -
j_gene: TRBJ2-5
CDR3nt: TGTGCCAGCAGCTTGAGGGGCGAAGAGACCCAGTACTTC
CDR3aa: CASSLRGEETQYF

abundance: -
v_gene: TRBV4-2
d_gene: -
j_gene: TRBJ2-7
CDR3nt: TGTGCCAGCAGCCAAGGAGGGACTTCCTACGAGCAGTACTTC
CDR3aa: CASSQGGTSYEQYF

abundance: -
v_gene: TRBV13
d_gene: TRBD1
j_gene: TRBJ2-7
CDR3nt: TGTGCCACGAAAAGGACAGGGGAAACCTACGAGCAGTACTTC
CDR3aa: CATKRTGETYEQYF

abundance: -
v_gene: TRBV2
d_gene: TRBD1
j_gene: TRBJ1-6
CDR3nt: TGTGCCAGCATTGGTCAGGGGGACTCACCCCTCCACTTT
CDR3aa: CASIGQGDSPLHF

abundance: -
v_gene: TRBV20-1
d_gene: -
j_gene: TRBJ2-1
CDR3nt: TGCAGTGCTAGTCGGGCCAATGAGCAGTTCTTC
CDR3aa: CSASRANEQFF

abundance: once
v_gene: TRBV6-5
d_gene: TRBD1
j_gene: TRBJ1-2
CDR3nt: TGTGCCAGCAGAAGGGGACAGGGGAACTATGGCTACACCTTC
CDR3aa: CASRRGQGNYGYTF

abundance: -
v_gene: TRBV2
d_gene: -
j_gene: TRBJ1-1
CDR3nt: TGTGCCAGCGAGTGGGCCCTTCTAAACACTGAAGCTTTCTTT
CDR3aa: CASEWALLNTEAFF

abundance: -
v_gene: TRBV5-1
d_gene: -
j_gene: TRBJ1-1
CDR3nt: TGCGCCAGCAGATCTACAGGGCGGTGGAGCACTGAAGCTTTCTTT
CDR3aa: CASRSTGRWSTEAFF

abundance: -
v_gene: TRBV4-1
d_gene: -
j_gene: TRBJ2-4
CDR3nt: TGCGCCAGCAGCCAAAGGGAAACAGGGGCGGGGGGTTTCTCCAAAAACATTCAGTACTTC
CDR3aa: CASSQRETGAGGFSKNIQYF

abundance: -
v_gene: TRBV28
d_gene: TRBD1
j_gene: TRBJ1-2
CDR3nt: TGTGCCAGCAGCCCCGGGGACAGGGACGGCTATGGCTACACCTTC
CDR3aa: CASSPGDRDGYGYTF

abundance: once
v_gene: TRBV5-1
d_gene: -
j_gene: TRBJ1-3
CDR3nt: TGCGCCAGCAGCTTGACAGGTTTACGCTCTGGAAACACCATATATTTT
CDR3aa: CASSLTGLRSGNTIYF

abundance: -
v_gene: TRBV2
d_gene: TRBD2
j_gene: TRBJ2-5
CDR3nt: TGTGCCATCGGGACTAGCGGGGGAGAGACCCAGTACTTC
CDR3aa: CAIGTSGGETQYF

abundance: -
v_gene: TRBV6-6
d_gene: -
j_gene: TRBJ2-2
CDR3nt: TGTGCCAGCAGCTCGACCGGGGAGCTGTTTTTT
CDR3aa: CASSSTGELFF

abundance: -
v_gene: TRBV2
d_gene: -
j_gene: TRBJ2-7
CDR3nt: TGTGCCAGCAGTGACCCCAACTACGAGCAGTACTTC
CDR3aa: CASSDPNYEQYF

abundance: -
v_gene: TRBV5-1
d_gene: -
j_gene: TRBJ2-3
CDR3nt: TGCGCCAACAACCCCGCTGGCACAGATACGCAGTATTTT
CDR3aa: CANNPAGTDTQYF

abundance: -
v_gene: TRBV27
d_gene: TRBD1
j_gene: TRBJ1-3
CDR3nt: TGTGCCAGCAGGTCACTGTACAGGGGCTCTGGAAACACCATATATTTT
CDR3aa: CASRSLYRGSGNTIYF

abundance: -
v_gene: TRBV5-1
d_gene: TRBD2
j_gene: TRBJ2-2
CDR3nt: TGCGCCAGCAGCTTGGAGACTAGCGGGGGGAACACCGGGGAGCTGTTTTTT
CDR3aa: CASSLETSGGNTGELFF

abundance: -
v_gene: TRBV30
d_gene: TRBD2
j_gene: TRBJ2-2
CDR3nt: TGTGCCGCGGGGGTAGCGGGGGCTAACACCGGGGAGCTGTTTTTT
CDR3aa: CAAGVAGANTGELFF

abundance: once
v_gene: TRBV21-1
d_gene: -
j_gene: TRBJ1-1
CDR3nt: TGTGCCAGCAGCAAAGCGGCCGACAGTCGGAACACTGAAGCTTTCTTT
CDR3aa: CASSKAADSRNTEAFF

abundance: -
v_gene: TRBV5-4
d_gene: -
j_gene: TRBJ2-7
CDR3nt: TGTGCCAGCAGCTTGGAGGGCAGCCGAAATTACGAGCAGTACTTC
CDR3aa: CASSLEGSRNYEQYF

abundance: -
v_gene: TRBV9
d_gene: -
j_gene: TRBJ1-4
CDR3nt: TGTGCCAGCAGCGTTTCGGCAGGGAGGGGTGAAAAACTGTTTTTT
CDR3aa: CASSVSAGRGEKLFF

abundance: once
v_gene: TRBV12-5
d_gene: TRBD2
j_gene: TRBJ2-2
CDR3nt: TGTGCTAGTGGTTTGGGACTAGCGGACACCGGGGAGCTGTTTTTT
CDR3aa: CASGLGLADTGELFF

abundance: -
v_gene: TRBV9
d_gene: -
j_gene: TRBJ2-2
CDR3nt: TGTGCCAGCAGCCTCACAGGGACCGGGGAGCTGTTTTTT
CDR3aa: CASSLTGTGELFF

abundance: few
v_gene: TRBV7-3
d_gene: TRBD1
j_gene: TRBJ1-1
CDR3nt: TGTGCCAGCAGCCCAGGACAGGGTTCGGCTTTCTTT
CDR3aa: CASSPGQGSAFF